A selection of T cell receptor beta chains follows, all from one sample in a study of blood T cell repertoires in COVID-19. Only in-frame clones appear in the TCRdb table, and some are missing; sequencing was by immunoSEQ multiplex PCR. The repertoire consists of 350,000 to 450,000 clones, with approximately 93% occurring once and the leading ten covering just over 0.85%. Material for sequencing was PBMCs or T cells enriched from blood (not recorded which). The receptors originated from a woman aged 40-49 years who had been exposed to COVID-19. CDR3s include the opening cysteine and the closing phenylalanine or tryptophan. The order of the fields is V gene, D gene, J gene, clone size, CDR3 protein, CDR3 DNA. The D gene is left open where the match is weak. The size of a clone is reported for some rows only, either as once, few or many, or as a class for expanded clones.

TRBV7-9	NA	TRBJ1-1	NA	CASRVDGGGTEAFF	TGTGCCAGCAGGGTTGACGGAGGAGGGACTGAAGCTTTCTTT
TRBV9	NA	TRBJ2-3	NA	CASSSTPGLLTDTQYF	TGTGCCAGCAGCTCGACCCCGGGACTCCTCACAGATACGCAGTATTTT
TRBV28	NA	TRBJ1-5	NA	CASSGGSNQPQHF	TGTGCCAGCAGCGGGGGGAGCAATCAGCCCCAGCATTTT
TRBV7-9	NA	TRBJ2-7	NA	CASSRGQEGATYEQYF	TGTGCCAGCAGCCGTGGCCAGGAAGGGGCTACCTACGAGCAGTACTTC
TRBV11-1	TRBD2	TRBJ2-1	NA	CASSAWEGGEQFF	TGTGCCAGCAGCGCCTGGGAGGGCGGTGAGCAGTTCTTC
TRBV4-1	NA	TRBJ2-7	NA	CASSQEDGLSYEQYF	TGCGCCAGCAGCCAAGAGGACGGACTAAGCTACGAGCAGTACTTC
TRBV10-3	NA	TRBJ1-1	once	CAIRQNTEAFF	TGTGCCATCAGACAGAACACTGAAGCTTTCTTT
TRBV10-3	NA	TRBJ1-1	NA	CAIRDGGEGYTEAFF	TGTGCCATCAGGGATGGGGGGGAAGGGTACACTGAAGCTTTCTTT
TRBV7-8	TRBD1	TRBJ1-5	NA	CASSLGGTGRYSNQPQHF	TGTGCCAGCAGCTTAGGGGGGACAGGTAGATATAGCAATCAGCCCCAGCATTTT
TRBV6-2/TRBV6-3	TRBD1	TRBJ2-7	NA	CASSYRDRVNEQYF	TGTGCCAGCAGTTACCGAGACAGGGTTAACGAGCAGTACTTC
TRBV30	TRBD1	TRBJ1-6	NA	CAWSPGTGGTYSPLHF	TGTGCCTGGAGCCCTGGGACAGGGGGAACATATTCACCCCTCCACTTT
TRBV19	NA	TRBJ1-5	NA	CASSIGGRTVSNQPQHF	TGTGCCAGTAGTATTGGAGGCCGGACAGTCAGCAATCAGCCCCAGCATTTT
TRBV12-5	NA	TRBJ1-5	NA	CASGLVLGVASGNQPQHF	TGTGCTAGTGGTTTGGTCCTCGGTGTAGCCTCGGGCAATCAGCCCCAGCATTTT
TRBV7-9	NA	TRBJ1-3	NA	CASSLVSYTIYF	TGTGCCAGCAGCTTAGTCTCCTACACCATATATTTT
TRBV7-3	TRBD1	TRBJ2-3	NA	CASSLIAPGQGSADTQYF	TGTGCCAGCAGCTTAATCGCCCCGGGACAGGGAAGCGCAGATACGCAGTATTTT
TRBV5-5	TRBD2	TRBJ2-5	NA	CASRTGTSGQETQYF	TGTGCCAGCAGAACCGGGACTAGCGGCCAAGAGACCCAGTACTTC
TRBV18	NA	TRBJ1-2	NA	CASSPQEQGFLGYTF	TGTGCCAGCTCACCACAGGAGCAGGGTTTTCTTGGCTACACCTTC
TRBV27	NA	TRBJ1-1	NA	CASSFWQNTEAFF	TGTGCCAGCAGTTTCTGGCAGAACACTGAAGCTTTCTTT
TRBV19	NA	TRBJ1-5	NA	CASSITGEAGNQPQHF	TGTGCCAGTAGTATTACCGGGGAGGCGGGCAATCAGCCCCAGCATTTT
TRBV10-2	TRBD1	TRBJ1-2	NA	CASSESSQGAVNGYTF	TGCGCCAGCAGTGAGTCTTCACAGGGGGCTGTTAATGGCTACACCTTC
TRBV6-5	TRBD1	TRBJ1-1	NA	CASSTGQGVGTEAFF	TGTGCCAGCAGTACAGGACAGGGGGTCGGCACTGAAGCTTTCTTT
TRBV18	TRBD1	TRBJ1-1	NA	CASSRQGTEAFF	TGTGCCAGCTCACGACAGGGAACTGAAGCTTTCTTT
TRBV9	NA	TRBJ1-2	NA	CASTRAGPYGYTF	TGTGCCAGCACCCGGGCAGGGCCATATGGCTACACCTTC
TRBV29-1	TRBD1	TRBJ1-2	NA	CSVEAAGTGVGGYTF	TGCAGCGTTGAAGCCGCCGGGACAGGTGTCGGGGGCTACACCTTC
TRBV5-4	TRBD1	TRBJ1-5	NA	CASSLGGQGLDQPQHF	TGTGCCAGCAGCTTGGGGGGACAGGGCCTTGATCAGCCCCAGCATTTT
TRBV19	NA	TRBJ2-7	few	CASSMTVSGTYEQYF	TGTGCCAGTAGTATGACGGTCTCAGGGACCTACGAGCAGTACTTC
TRBV19	NA	TRBJ2-4	NA	CASSIWGENIQYF	TGTGCCAGTAGTATTTGGGGGGAAAACATTCAGTACTTC
TRBV11-2	NA	TRBJ1-1	NA	CASRTVGGRLYTEAFF	TGTGCCAGCAGGACCGTCGGGGGGCGACTTTACACTGAAGCTTTCTTT
TRBV2	NA	TRBJ1-2	NA	CASSEARGAGVGGYTF	TGTGCCAGCAGTGAAGCGAGAGGAGCAGGGGTAGGTGGCTACACCTTC
TRBV7-9	NA	TRBJ1-5	NA	CASSLGEGSNQPQHF	TGTGCCAGCAGCTTAGGGGAGGGTAGCAATCAGCCCCAGCATTTT
TRBV30	NA	TRBJ1-4	NA	CAWSTGSREKLFF	TGTGCCTGGAGTACAGGGTCAAGAGAAAAACTGTTTTTT
TRBV3-1/TRBV3-2	NA	TRBJ1-5	NA	CASSQGTEETQPQHF	TGTGCCAGCAGCCAAGGGACAGAAGAGACACAGCCCCAGCATTTT
TRBV5-1	NA	TRBJ2-4	NA	CASSFAGRSIQYF	TGCGCCAGCAGCTTCGCAGGCAGGTCCATTCAGTACTTC
TRBV11-3	NA	TRBJ1-2	NA	CASSRGGSNYGYTF	TGTGCCAGCAGCAGGGGAGGGAGTAACTATGGCTACACCTTC
TRBV7-3	NA	TRBJ1-1	NA	CASSLDGTGLGTEAFF	TGTGCCAGCAGCTTAGATGGAACGGGGTTAGGCACTGAAGCTTTCTTT
TRBV5-1	TRBD1	TRBJ2-2	NA	CASSLAGGLNTGELFF	TGCGCCAGCAGCTTGGCAGGGGGTCTGAACACCGGGGAGCTGTTTTTT
TRBV5-6	TRBD1	TRBJ1-3	once	CASSLPGRTGVRGNTIYF	TGTGCCAGCAGCTTACCCGGCAGGACAGGGGTGCGGGGAAACACCATATATTTT
TRBV2	NA	TRBJ1-2	NA	CASRSGNYGYTF	TGTGCCAGCAGGTCCGGTAACTATGGCTACACCTTC
TRBV2	TRBD2	TRBJ2-1	few	CASSAGTSVYNEQFF	TGTGCCAGCAGCGCCGGGACTAGCGTATACAATGAGCAGTTCTTC
TRBV6-5	TRBD2	TRBJ2-3	NA	CASSPAGETDTQYF	TGTGCCAGCAGCCCCGCGGGGGAGACAGATACGCAGTATTTT
TRBV11-3	NA	TRBJ1-3	NA	CASSSRGPGGNTIYF	TGTGCCAGCAGCTCCCGCGGTCCGGGGGGAAACACCATATATTTT
TRBV5-5	NA	TRBJ2-3	NA	CASSSRQVPGISTDTQYF	TGTGCCAGCAGCTCTCGACAGGTCCCCGGCATCAGCACAGATACGCAGTATTTT
TRBV27	NA	TRBJ2-3	NA	CASSLFGGRPDTQYF	TGTGCCAGCAGTTTATTCGGGGGGCGTCCAGATACGCAGTATTTT
TRBV7-9	TRBD2	TRBJ2-1	NA	CASIPTPGRAGYNEQFF	TGTGCCAGCATCCCCACACCGGGGAGGGCCGGGTACAATGAGCAGTTCTTC
TRBV9	NA	TRBJ2-2	NA	CASSVPRAGGELFF	TGTGCCAGCAGCGTACCGAGGGCCGGCGGGGAGCTGTTTTTT
TRBV25-1	TRBD1	TRBJ1-1	NA	CASRQGATEAFF	TGTGCCAGCAGACAGGGGGCCACTGAAGCTTTCTTT
TRBV10-1	NA	TRBJ1-5	NA	CASSPTVDQPQHF	TGCGCCAGCAGTCCGACAGTGGATCAGCCCCAGCATTTT
TRBV5-4	TRBD1	TRBJ2-2	NA	CASSPGTGISGELFF	TGTGCCAGCAGCCCCGGGACAGGGATTTCCGGGGAGCTGTTTTTT
TRBV18	NA	TRBJ1-5	NA	CASSLSSNQPQHF	TGTGCCAGCTCACTTAGTAGCAATCAGCCCCAGCATTTT